This passage covers 4 T cell receptor beta chains from one sample sequenced in a study of T cells in Graves' hyperthyroidism and ophthalmopathy. TCR beta CDR3 regions were amplified from RNA. First-round RT-PCR targeting the TCR CDR3 was performed with the HTBI primer set. TCRdb recomputed calls from the multiplex PCR reads with MiXCR, one row per CDR3 protein. Here the sample spans almost 600,000 distinct CDR3 sequences, 11% to 15% being singletons. The sequencing input was blood. These receptors were taken from a woman in her thirties with Graves' hyperthyroidism that later progressed to Graves' ophthalmopathy.

In the case of this clonotype: This may arise from a read error, as a much more abundant clone is one base away. The V and J genes are TRBV5-1 and TRBJ2-3; 14 nucleotides line up with TRBD2. The CDR3 spans 21 residues. Looked up from germline, CDR1 is SGHRS and CDR2 is YFSETQ. The CDR3 coding sequence is TGCGCCAGCAGTTGGCCTACCCCGGGACTAGCGGGAGCTACTAGCACAGATACGCGGTATTTT. Its translation is CASSWPTPGLAGATSTDTRYF. Full variable domain (rest looked up from reference TRBV5-1 and TRBJ2-3): KAGVTQTPRYLIKTRGQQVTLSCSPISGHRSVSWYQQTPGQGLQFLFEYFSETQRNKGNFPGRFSGRQFSNSRSEMNVSTLELGDSALYLCASSWPTPGLAGATSTDTRYFGPGTRLTVL.

This clonotype was counted ten times or more. The chain has TRBV13 and TRBJ1-1; unclear D gene. Per germline, CDR1 PRHDT and CDR2 FYEKMQ (reference sequence). Deletions cut 5 bases from V and 1 base from J, with 8 bases between. The CDR3 sequence is 13 residues long. The CDR3 DNA reads TGTGCCAGCAGCCGCCGACAGAACACTGAAGCTTTCTTT. Amino acid sequence: CASSRRQNTEAFF.

In this sample, this clonotype turned up many times. This sequence joins TRBV7-2 and TRBJ2-3; TRBD1 matches 11 bases. The V segment lost 3 bases and the J segment 5 bases; nucleotides outside the gene matches: 1. This CDR3 is built from 14 residues. CDR1 is SGHTA, CDR2 FQGNSA, per germline. The CDR3 DNA follows: TGTGCCAGCAGCTTCGGGACAGGGGGAGATACGCAGTATTTT. This codes for CASSFGTGGDTQYF.

This clonotype was picked up a small number of times. The chain recombines TRBV10-3 with TRBJ1-4; 7 nucleotides line up with TRBD1. Germline CDR1 ENHRY, CDR2 SYGVKD. The CDR3 extends over 13 amino acids. With V trimmed by 10 bases and J by 4 bases, 6 bases remained unmatched. The CDR3, as DNA: TGTGCCACCACGACAGGGTATAATGAAAAACTGTTTTTT. Translated: CATTTGYNEKLFF.